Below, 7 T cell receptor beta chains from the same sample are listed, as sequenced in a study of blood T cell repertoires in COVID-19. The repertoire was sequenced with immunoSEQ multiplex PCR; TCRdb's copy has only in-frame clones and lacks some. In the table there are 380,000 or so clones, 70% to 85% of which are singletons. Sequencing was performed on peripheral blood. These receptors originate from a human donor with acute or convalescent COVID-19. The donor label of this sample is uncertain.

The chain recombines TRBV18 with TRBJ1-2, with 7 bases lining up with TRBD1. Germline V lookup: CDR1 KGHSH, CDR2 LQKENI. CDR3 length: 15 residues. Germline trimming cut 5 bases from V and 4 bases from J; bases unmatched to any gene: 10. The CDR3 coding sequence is TGTGCCAGCTCAAAGGGGGCAGGAGTCGGCTATGGCTACACCTTC. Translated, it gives CASSKGAGVGYGYTF.

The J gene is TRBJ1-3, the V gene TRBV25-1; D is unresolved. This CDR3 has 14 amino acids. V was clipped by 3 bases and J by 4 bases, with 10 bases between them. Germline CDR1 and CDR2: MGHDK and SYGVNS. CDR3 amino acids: CASSDRRRGNTIYF. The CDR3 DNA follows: TGTGCCAGCAGTGACCGGCGGCGGGGAAACACCATATATTTT.

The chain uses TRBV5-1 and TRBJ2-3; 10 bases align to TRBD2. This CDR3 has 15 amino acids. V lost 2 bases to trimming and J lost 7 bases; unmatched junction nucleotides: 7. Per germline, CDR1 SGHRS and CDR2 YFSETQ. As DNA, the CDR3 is TGCGCCAGCAGCTTCCTAGCGGGAGATCCGCATACGCAGTATTTT. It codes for CASSFLAGDPHTQYF.

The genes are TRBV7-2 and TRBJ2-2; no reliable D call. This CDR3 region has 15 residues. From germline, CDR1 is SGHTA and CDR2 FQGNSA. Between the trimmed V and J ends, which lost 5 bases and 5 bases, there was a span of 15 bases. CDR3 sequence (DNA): TGTGCCAGCAGCCTCGTTACTTCCCTTACCGGGGAGCTGTTTTTT. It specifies CASSLVTSLTGELFF.

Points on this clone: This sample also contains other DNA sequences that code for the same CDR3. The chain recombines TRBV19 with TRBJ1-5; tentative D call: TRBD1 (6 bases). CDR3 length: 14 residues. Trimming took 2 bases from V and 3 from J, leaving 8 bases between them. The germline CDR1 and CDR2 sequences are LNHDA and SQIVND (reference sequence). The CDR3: CASSIRDTNQPQHF. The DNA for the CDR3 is TGTGCCAGTAGTATACGGGACACCAATCAGCCCCAGCATTTT.

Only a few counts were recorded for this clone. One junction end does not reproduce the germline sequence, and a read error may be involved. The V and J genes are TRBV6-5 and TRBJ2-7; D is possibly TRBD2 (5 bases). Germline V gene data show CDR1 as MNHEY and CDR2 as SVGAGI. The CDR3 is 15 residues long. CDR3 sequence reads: CASSYRGSPSHEQYF. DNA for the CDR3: TGTGCCAGCAGTTACCGGGGAAGTCCCTCCCACGAGCAGTACTTC.

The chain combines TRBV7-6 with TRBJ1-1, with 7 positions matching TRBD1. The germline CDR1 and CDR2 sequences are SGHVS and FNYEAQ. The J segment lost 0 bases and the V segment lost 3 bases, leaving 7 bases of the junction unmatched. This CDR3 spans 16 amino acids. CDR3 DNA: TGTGCCAGCAGCTTGTGGAACAGGGGTATGAACACTGAAGCTTTCTTT. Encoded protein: CASSLWNRGMNTEAFF.